These 3 T cell receptor beta chains were all obtained from the same sample, sequenced in a study of monozygotic twins with inflammatory bowel disease. TCRdb reprocessed the 5' RACE reads, keeping one entry per CDR3 protein, no DNA. The sample has roughly 160,000 distinct CDR3 sequences. The sequencing sample was made of blood. These receptors all come from a human donor with ulcerative colitis or Crohn's disease, or a healthy co-twin of an affected twin (not recorded which).

The chain links TRBV5-1 to TRBJ1-1; TCRdb proposes TRBD1, but this gene call is untestable without DNA. The CDR3 runs 15 residues. Looked up from germline, CDR1 is SGHRS and CDR2 is YFSETQ. The CDR3 sequence is CASSGMGQGNGEAFF. The full variable domain, its missing parts supplied by reference TRBV5-1 and TRBJ1-1, is KAGVTQTPRYLIKTRGQQVTLSCSPISGHRSVSWYQQTPGQGLQFLFEYFSETQRNKGNFPGRFSGRQFSNSRSEMNVSTLELGDSALYLCASSGMGQGNGEAFFGQGTRLTVV.

V is TRBV5-5 and J is TRBJ1-1; the D call from TCRdb, TRBD1, cannot be confirmed without DNA. This CDR3 is 15 amino acids long. Germline V gives CDR1 SGHKS, CDR2 YYEKEE (reference sequence). This chain's CDR3 is CASSWGQDINTEAFF. Variable domain in full (rest from reference TRBV5-5 and TRBJ1-1): DAGVTQSPTHLIKTRGQQVTLRCSPISGHKSVSWYQQVLGQGPQFIFQYYEKEERGRGNFPDRFSARQFPNYSSELNVNALLLGDSALYLCASSWGQDINTEAFFGQGTRLTVV.

The chain recombines TRBV11-2 with TRBJ1-3; TCRdb's assignment of TRBD1 cannot be checked, as there is no DNA. CDR3 length: 18 amino acids. CDR1 and CDR2 from the germline V gene are SGHAT and FQNNGV. CDR3 in amino acids: CASSLSRQGALSGNTIYF.